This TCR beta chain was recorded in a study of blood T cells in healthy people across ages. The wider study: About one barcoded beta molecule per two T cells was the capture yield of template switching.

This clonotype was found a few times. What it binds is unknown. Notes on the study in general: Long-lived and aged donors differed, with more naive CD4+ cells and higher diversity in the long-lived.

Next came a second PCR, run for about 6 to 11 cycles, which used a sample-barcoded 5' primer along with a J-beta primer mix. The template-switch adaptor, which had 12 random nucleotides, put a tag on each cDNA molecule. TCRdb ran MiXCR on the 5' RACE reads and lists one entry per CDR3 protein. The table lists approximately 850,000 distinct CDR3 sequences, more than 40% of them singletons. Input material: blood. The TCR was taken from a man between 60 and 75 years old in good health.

CDR3 protein: CASSQDPPPDTQYF. CDR3 DNA sequence: TGCGCCAGCAGCCAAGACCCGCCTCCAGATACGCAGTATTTT. The V call is TRBV4-3, the J call TRBJ2-3; D gene uncertain. Germline lookup yields CDR1 LGHNA and CDR2 YSLEER. This CDR3 has 14 residues. The ends were cut back, 0 bases at V and 4 bases at J, with 8 bases in the middle.